These 16 T cell receptor beta chains were sequenced from one sample in a study of blood T cells in healthy people across ages. Alongside a J-beta primer mix, a sample-barcoded 5' primer served in a second PCR lasting 7 to 11 cycles. TCRdb itself ran the 5' RACE reads through MiXCR, one entry per CDR3 protein. Of about 1.4 million distinct CDR3 sequences listed, 59% are singletons. Sequencing was carried out using blood. These receptors all stem from a man between 18 and 29 years old in good health.

A few counts support this clonotype. V and J are TRBV12-3 or TRBV12-4 and TRBJ2-7; 9 bases match TRBD2. Trimming took 2 bases from V and 5 from J; bases not matched to a gene: 7. This CDR3 region has 15 residues. The CDR3 coding sequence is TGTGCCAGCAGTTTAATGTCTAGCGGGAACCACGAGCAGTACTTC. Its protein is CASSLMSSGNHEQYF.

There are a few counts of this clonotype. The CDR3 sequence is CATSRDKNYEQYF. The CDR3 nucleotides read TGTGCCACCAGCAGAGACAAAAACTACGAGCAGTACTTC. V gene TRBV15 combines with J gene TRBJ2-5; no clear D gene. The last part of the DNA fits TRBJ2-7 better; the J call may be wrong. Germline CDR1 is LNHNV and CDR2 is YYDKDF (reference sequence). The CDR3 loop spans 13 amino acids.

The V gene is TRBV4-2, the J gene TRBJ2-7; D unclear. Trimming left V 2 bases short and J 0 bases short, with 11 bases between. This CDR3 contains 15 residues. Germline V gene data show CDR1 as LGHNA and CDR2 as YNFKEQ. The CDR3 DNA reads as TGTGCCAGCAGCCAAAGGCAGACCAGCTCCTACGAGCAGTACTTC. This codes for CASSQRQTSSYEQYF.

This clonotype was recorded once. Mismatch with germline at one junction end may stem from a read error. The V and J genes are TRBV28 and TRBJ2-1; 12 positions agree with TRBD1. This CDR3 region has 18 residues. Germline V lookup: CDR1 MDHEN, CDR2 SYDVKM. CDR3 in DNA: TGTGCCAGCATCCCCGCGGGGGGGACAGGGGGCAGCTACAATAAGCAGTTCTTC. It yields the protein CASIPAGGTGGSYNKQFF.

This chain connects TRBV7-2 to TRBJ2-7; 10 bases match TRBD2. Trimming took 5 bases from V and 3 from J; bases not matched to a gene: 7. CDR1 SGHTA and CDR2 FQGNSA come from the germline V gene. The CDR3 length is 15 residues. The CDR3 sequence: CASSTLSGGDYEQYF. The CDR3 region has the DNA TGTGCCAGCAGCACTCTGAGCGGGGGGGACTACGAGCAGTACTTC.

V usage is TRBV5-5 and J usage is TRBJ2-5, with D perhaps matching TRBD1 (6 bases). V was trimmed by 5 bases and J by 2 bases, leaving 13 bases between them. This CDR3 region has 14 residues. From germline, CDR1 is SGHKS and CDR2 YYEKEE (reference sequence). The CDR3 DNA is TGTGCCAGCAGTAAACAGGGCCGACAAGAGACCCAGTACTTC. Amino acid sequence: CASSKQGRQETQYF.

The rearrangement links TRBV24-1 to TRBJ2-5; 8 nucleotides match TRBD2. This CDR3 comprises 17 residues. Trimming at V came to 1 base and at J to 1 base, leaving 7 bases not matched to a gene. Germline lookup yields CDR1 KGHDR and CDR2 SFDVKD. The DNA for the CDR3 is TGTGCCACCAGTGATTTTGGAAGCGGGGGCCCCCAAGAGACCCAGTACTTC. Amino acids: CATSDFGSGGPQETQYF.

Here the CDR3 reads CASSPDTFSGNTIYF. CDR3 nucleotides: TGTGCCAGCAGTCCGGACACGTTCTCTGGAAACACCATATATTTT. The chain has TRBV12-3 or TRBV12-4 and TRBJ1-3, with D possibly being TRBD1 (5 bases). This CDR3 has 15 residues. Trimming cost V 5 bases and J 0 bases, with 11 bases left between them.

This clonotype has a handful of counts. This chain links TRBV30 with TRBJ2-5; D gene ambiguous. The V end lost 1 base, the J end lost 11 bases, and 20 bases lay between the germline ends. Germline CDR1 and CDR2: GTSNPN and SVGIG (reference sequence). The CDR3 is 14 residues long. The CDR3 reads CAWSARIERLEQYF. The CDR3 nucleotides are TGTGCCTGGAGTGCCAGGATTGAACGATTAGAGCAGTACTTC.

The chain carries TRBV12-3 or TRBV12-4 and TRBJ2-5; 9 nucleotides agree with TRBD1. This CDR3 is 13 amino acids long. J lost 11 bases, V lost 4 bases, and 8 bases had no gene match. CDR3 amino acids: CASSWDRVCEQYF. The CDR3 nucleotides read TGTGCCAGCAGTTGGGACAGGGTTTGTGAGCAGTACTTC.

The V gene is TRBV20-1, the J gene TRBJ2-2, with D possibly matching TRBD1 (6 bases). Trimming removed 0 bases from V and 0 bases from J, with 11 bases in between. Germline V gene lookup returns CDR1 DFQATT and CDR2 SNEGSKA (reference sequence). The CDR3 is made up of 16 amino acids. CDR3 DNA: TGCAGTGCTAGAGATACCAGGGGACCGAACACCGGGGAGCTGTTTTTT. It is translated as CSARDTRGPNTGELFF.

V and J are TRBV5-4 and TRBJ2-7; the match to TRBD2 covers 8 bases. The CDR3 runs 15 residues. CDR1 and CDR2 (germline): SGHNT, YYREEE (reference sequence). V lost 2 bases and J lost 2; bases outside the gene matches: 6. The CDR3 DNA reads TGTGCCAGCAGCTTCGTCAGCGGGGGTGCCTACGAGCAGTACTTC. Its protein is CASSFVSGGAYEQYF. Combining the CDR3 with reference TRBV5-4 and TRBJ2-7 gives the whole variable domain ETGVTQSPTHLIKTRGQQVTLRCSSQSGHNTVSWYQQALGQGPQFIFQYYREEENGRGNFPPRFSGLQFPNYSSELNVNALELDDSALYLCASSFVSGGAYEQYFGPGTRLTVT.

This chain links TRBV29-1 with TRBJ2-7, with 11 nucleotides matching TRBD2. From germline, CDR1 is SQVTM and CDR2 ANQGSEA. V gave up 4 bases and J gave up 7 bases; unmatched junction bases: 12. The CDR3 loop spans 15 amino acids. The CDR3 region is CSVGASGRPDNEQYF. CDR3 nucleotides: TGCAGCGTTGGGGCTAGCGGGAGGCCAGACAATGAGCAGTACTTC.

This clonotype was detected many times. V usage is TRBV15 and J usage is TRBJ2-3; D is perhaps TRBD1 (6 bases). This CDR3 comprises 16 residues. Germline V lookup: CDR1 LNHNV, CDR2 YYDKDF (reference sequence). Trimming removed 3 bases from V and 4 bases from J, with 17 bases in between. In DNA, the CDR3 is TGTGCCACCAGCAGTTTAACAGGGTGGAGTGCAGATACGCAGTATTTT. As protein: CATSSLTGWSADTQYF.

This chain joins TRBV12-3 or TRBV12-4 and TRBJ1-5; TRBD1 matches 7 bases. The CDR3 totals 14 residues. V was pared by 6 bases and J by 5 bases, with 7 bases of the junction left unmatched. CDR3 protein: CASSPTGLYQPQHF. DNA of the CDR3: TGTGCCAGCAGCCCGACAGGGTTATATCAGCCCCAGCATTTT.

The chain joins TRBV7-9 to TRBJ2-7; no clear D. From germline, CDR1 is SEHNR and CDR2 FQNEAQ (reference sequence). The CDR3 runs 15 residues. The V end lost 2 bases, the J end lost 0 bases, and 11 bases lay between the germline ends. CDR3 residues: CASSLIQANSYEQYF. CDR3 bases: TGTGCCAGCAGCTTAATTCAGGCCAACTCCTACGAGCAGTACTTC.